Below are 27 T cell receptor beta chains sequenced from a single sample in a study of T cell responses to AZD1222 COVID-19 vaccine. The protocol was immunoSEQ multiplex PCR, while the TCRdb copy is restricted to in-frame clones and leaves out a portion. The repertoire holds a few hundred thousand clones, with approximately 93% as singletons. The sample was peripheral blood, taken on day 0 of AZD1222 vaccination. These receptors all come from an adult in good health.

The sample holds one count of this clone. The rearrangement uses TRBV7-3 and TRBJ2-2, with 7 bases matching TRBD1. The CDR3 sequence is 14 residues long. Looked up from germline, CDR1 is SGHTA and CDR2 is FQGTGA. After removal of 5 bases from V and 7 bases from J, the junction contained 7 bases not matched to a gene. This CDR3 reads CASSLDREVGELFF. DNA of the CDR3: TGTGCCAGCAGCCTCGACAGGGAAGTCGGGGAGCTGTTTTTT.

This chain connects TRBV5-1 to TRBJ2-7; TRBD1 matches 7 bases. V dropped 0 bases and J dropped 2; count of bases not matched to a gene: 5. The CDR3 contains 15 residues. CDR1 and CDR2 (germline): SGHRS, YFSETQ. CDR3 nucleotide sequence: TGCGCCAGCAGCTTGGCCCAGGGGGTTCCCTACGAGCAGTACTTC. Translation gives CASSLAQGVPYEQYF.

V usage is TRBV7-2 and J usage is TRBJ1-4; D is ambiguous. CDR3 size: 16 residues. Germline V gene sequence: CDR1 SGHTA, CDR2 FQGNSA. Deletions cut 1 base from V and 0 bases from J, with 9 bases between. CDR3 nucleotides: TGTGCCAGCAGCTTAGGACACTTTGCAACTAATGAAAAACTGTTTTTT. The encoded protein is CASSLGHFATNEKLFF.

This chain uses TRBV28 with TRBJ1-5; no firm D call. The V gene lost 2 bases and the J gene lost 5 bases, with 10 bases spanning the gap. This CDR3 comprises 14 residues. Per germline, CDR1 MDHEN and CDR2 SYDVKM. CDR3 loop: CASSLVRSDQPQHF. The CDR3 nucleotides read TGTGCCAGCAGTTTAGTGCGATCAGATCAGCCCCAGCATTTT.

The V gene is TRBV19, the J gene TRBJ2-1, with 14 bases lining up with TRBD2. This CDR3 spans 15 amino acids. V lost 3 bases to trimming and J lost 9 bases; unmatched junction nucleotides: 4. Germline V lookup: CDR1 LNHDA, CDR2 SQIVND (reference sequence). As DNA, the CDR3 is TGTGCCAGTAGTATGGGACTAGCGGGAGTGGGTGAGCAGTTCTTC. Encoded protein: CASSMGLAGVGEQFF.

V gene TRBV6-6 combines with J gene TRBJ2-5; a possible D gene is TRBD2 (6 bases). The CDR3 covers 15 residues. CDR1 and CDR2 from the germline V gene are MNHNY and SVGAGI (reference sequence). V lost 0 bases and J 3 bases, leaving 11 bases between the germline ends. CDR3: CASSYSGTGKETQYF. The CDR3 DNA sequence: TGTGCCAGCAGTTACTCCGGGACTGGGAAAGAGACCCAGTACTTC.

This chain's CDR3 is CASSQIRRTEAFF. The CDR3 DNA follows: TGCGCCAGCAGCCAGATAAGAAGGACTGAAGCTTTCTTT. This chain connects TRBV5-1 to TRBJ1-1, with D unresolved. Trimming stripped 4 bases from V and 5 bases from J, with 12 bases between. CDR1 SGHRS and CDR2 YFSETQ come from the germline V gene. The CDR3 spans 13 residues.

The chain is built from TRBV28 and TRBJ2-1; TRBD2 agrees at 7 bases. This CDR3 is built from 16 residues. V gave up 6 bases and J gave up 6 bases; unmatched junction bases: 14. In germline, CDR1 is MDHEN, CDR2 SYDVKM. The CDR3 sequence is CASRNLEGWGGNEQFF. Written as DNA, the CDR3 is TGTGCCAGCAGGAACCTGGAAGGGTGGGGGGGCAATGAGCAGTTCTTC.

The chain has TRBV7-3 and TRBJ1-5, with a tentative D call TRBD1 (5 bases). The CDR3 is 19 residues long. With 0 bases removed from V and 4 bases from J, the gap between germline ends came to 22 bases. Germline CDR1 reads SGHTA; CDR2 reads FQGTGA. The CDR3 DNA sequence: TGTGCCAGCAGCTTAACGATGGTTATGTGGGGGAGGGGAAATCAGCCCCAGCATTTT. It specifies CASSLTMVMWGRGNQPQHF.

The rearrangement uses TRBV28 and TRBJ2-7; D gene uncertain. Germline CDR1 reads MDHEN; CDR2 reads SYDVKM. The germline V and J ends were trimmed by 3 bases and 6 bases, with 9 bases remaining between them. CDR3 length: 12 residues. In nucleotides, the CDR3 is TGTGCCAGCAGTTTGAGTAGTGCCGAGCAGTACTTC. Its translation is CASSLSSAEQYF.

The chain employs TRBV2 and TRBJ2-3; 12 bases fit TRBD1. The junction had 8 bases not matched to a gene; V was cut back by 5 bases and J by 5 bases. The CDR3 extends over 16 amino acids. The V gene's germline CDR1 is SNHLY and CDR2 FYNNEI. The CDR3 nucleotides are TGTGCCAGCAGTCCCGGGACAGGGGGCTTAGTAGATACGCAGTATTTT. It translates to CASSPGTGGLVDTQYF.

The V call is TRBV9, the J call TRBJ1-3, with no clear D. Trimming removed 10 bases from V and 2 bases from J, with 13 bases in between. CDR3 length equals 13 residues. Germline V gene data show CDR1 as SGDLS and CDR2 as YYNGEE. The DNA of the CDR3 is TGTGCCTCCCAGACGGGGACTGGAAACACCATATATTTT. Amino acids: CASQTGTGNTIYF.

This clone showed up just a few times. The V and J genes are TRBV10-3 and TRBJ1-1, with TRBD1 matching 12 bases. CDR1 and CDR2 (germline): ENHRY, SYGVKD. V was pared by 5 bases and J by 4 bases, with 8 bases of the junction left unmatched. The CDR3 runs 16 residues. The CDR3 DNA is TGTGCCATCAGTTCCGGGACAGGGGGCGGGATCACTGAAGCTTTCTTT. It is translated as CAISSGTGGGITEAFF.

The chain couples TRBV5-1 to TRBJ1-1, with D possibly matching TRBD1 (5 bases). V lost 0 bases and J lost 4, with 13 bases in between. The CDR3 consists of 15 residues. Per germline, CDR1 SGHRS and CDR2 YFSETQ. The CDR3 loop reads CASSLGGGPLTEAFF. CDR3 nucleotides: TGCGCCAGCAGCTTGGGGGGCGGTCCTCTCACTGAAGCTTTCTTT.

This chain joins TRBV5-1 and TRBJ2-3, with TRBD2 matching over 10 bases. V shed 4 bases, J shed 5 bases, and the junction held 10 bases outside the gene matches. Germline V lookup: CDR1 SGHRS, CDR2 YFSETQ. This CDR3 is built from 16 residues. CDR3 bases: TGCGCCAGCAGCCTGGGCATTCGACTAGCGGGAGATACGCAGTATTTT. Encoded protein: CASSLGIRLAGDTQYF.

The gene calls are TRBV3-1 (or the pseudogene TRBV3-2) and TRBJ1-6; 7 bases align to TRBD1. CDR1 and CDR2 from the germline V gene are LGHDT and YNNKEL (reference sequence). The CDR3 covers 14 residues. The junction had 6 bases not matched to a gene; V was cut back by 8 bases and J by 5 bases. The CDR3 DNA sequence: TGTGCCAGCGCGACGGGACAGAATAATTCACCCCTCCACTTT. Its protein product is CASATGQNNSPLHF.

The V gene is TRBV21-1, the J gene TRBJ2-1. TRBV21-1 is noted as a pseudogene. This CDR3 comprises 10 residues. The CDR3: CASSKDGQFF. The CDR3 DNA follows: TGTGCCAGCAGCAAAGATGGGCAGTTCTTC.

This rearrangement joins TRBV4-3 to TRBJ2-2, with a tentative D call TRBD2 (6 bases). The ends were cut back, 3 bases at V and 7 bases at J, with 9 bases in the middle. The CDR3 has 13 amino acids. Germline V gene sequence: CDR1 LGHNA, CDR2 YSLEER. The CDR3 DNA reads as TGCGCCAGCAGCCAGGGGGGTAGCGGGGAGCTGTTTTTT. This sequence encodes CASSQGGSGELFF.

The CDR3 sequence is CASSLDGRGYTF. CDR3 DNA sequence: TGCGCCAGCAGCCTGGACGGTAGGGGCTACACCTTC. The V and J genes are TRBV5-1 and TRBJ1-2; D call uncertain. Germline CDR1 SGHRS, CDR2 YFSETQ. With 4 bases removed from V and 8 bases from J, the gap between germline ends came to 12 bases. This CDR3 has 12 residues.

The chain combines TRBV12-3 or TRBV12-4 with TRBJ2-7; 7 bases are shared with TRBD1. The CDR3 runs 11 residues. The V gene end was trimmed by 5 bases and the J gene end by 9 bases; junction bases not matched to a gene: 4. DNA of the CDR3: TGTGCCAGCAGTGAAGGGGGCTGGCAGTACTTC. Its protein product is CASSEGGWQYF.

This clone has just a few counts. V is TRBV20-1 and J is TRBJ1-5; no clear D gene. This CDR3 is 15 amino acids long. Trimming shortened V by 3 bases and J by 0 bases, and 12 bases separated the two germline ends. Germline-derived CDR1 and CDR2 are DFQATT and SNEGSKA (reference sequence). CDR3 amino acids: CSASGRLYSNQPQHF. Written as DNA, the CDR3 is TGCAGTGCTAGTGGCCGCCTATATAGCAATCAGCCCCAGCATTTT.

The V call is TRBV4-2, the J call TRBJ1-5; no reliable D call. Germline values: CDR1 LGHNA, CDR2 YNFKEQ. V gave up 4 bases and J gave up 0 bases, with 13 bases separating them. The CDR3 totals 16 residues. CDR3 nucleotides: TGTGCCAGCAGCCTCCATCAGGTTAATAGCAATCAGCCCCAGCATTTT. Translation gives CASSLHQVNSNQPQHF.

This clone has only a few counts. The J gene is TRBJ1-5, the V gene TRBV10-2; D unresolved. Germline-derived CDR1 and CDR2 are WSHSY and SAAADI. V was cut by 4 bases and J by 4 bases, with 5 bases left in between. The CDR3 runs 12 residues. The CDR3 sequence: CASSVSNQPQHF. CDR3 coding DNA: TGCGCCAGCAGTGTTAGTAATCAGCCCCAGCATTTT.

This clone appeared once. The rearrangement links TRBV5-4 to TRBJ2-3; tentatively, D is TRBD1 (6 bases). The germline V gene has CDR1 SGHNT and CDR2 YYREEE (reference sequence). The CDR3 consists of 14 residues. Trimming pared 0 bases from V and 4 bases from J, leaving 9 bases between. The CDR3, as DNA: TGTGCCAGCAGCTTGGACAGGGCGGCAGATACGCAGTATTTT. Amino acids: CASSLDRAADTQYF.

The chain links TRBV7-6 to TRBJ1-3, with D maybe TRBD1 (5 bases). The CDR3 covers 14 residues. Germline V CDR1 and CDR2: SGHVS, FNYEAQ. V was shortened by 2 bases and J by 2 bases, with 7 bases between the two germline ends. The CDR3 coding sequence is TGTGCCAGCAGCTTACAGGGAGCTGGAAACACCATATATTTT. This encodes CASSLQGAGNTIYF.

The gene calls are TRBV15 and TRBJ1-6; 8 bases align to TRBD1. V gave up 3 bases and J gave up 7 bases; unmatched junction bases: 8. Germline loops: CDR1 LNHNV, CDR2 YYDKDF (reference sequence). The CDR3 has 16 amino acids. The CDR3 bases are TGTGCCACCAGCAGTGTGTGGACAGGGAAAAATTCACCCCTCCACTTT. This gives the protein CATSSVWTGKNSPLHF.

The V and J genes are TRBV11-2 and TRBJ2-7; D possibly corresponds to TRBD2 (6 bases). The germline V gene has CDR1 SGHAT and CDR2 FQNNGV. V was shortened by 5 bases and J by 2 bases, with 16 bases between the two germline ends. CDR3 length: 15 amino acids. Here the CDR3 DNA reads TGTGCCAGCAGCGTACCGGGACTTACCACCTACGAGCAGTACTTC. It encodes CASSVPGLTTYEQYF.